A single sample gave rise to the 10 T cell receptor beta chains below, sequenced in a study of shared clonotypes between healthy human individuals. Assay: immunoSEQ multiplex PCR; the TCRdb copy retains only in-frame clones and omits some. This table holds about 2.4 million clones, about 92% found once. Sequencing used naive CD4+ T cells sorted from blood. Subset here: CD45RA+ positively selected. The receptors stem from a man aged 18 to 35 in good health.

This chain uses TRBV27 with TRBJ1-2; D unresolved. CDR1 and CDR2 from the germline V gene are MNHEY and SMNVEV (reference sequence). Trimming removed 6 bases from V and 5 bases from J, with 7 bases in between. This CDR3 contains 11 residues. In DNA form, the CDR3 reads TGTGCCAGCAGACTAAGATATGGCTACACCTTC. It is translated as CASRLRYGYTF.

The chain uses TRBV6-1 and TRBJ1-4; D not resolved. CDR3 length: 16 amino acids. V was shortened by 1 base and J by 2 bases, with 11 bases between the two germline ends. The V gene's germline CDR1 is MNHNS and CDR2 SASEGT. This CDR3 is CASSEGLQLTNEKLFF. CDR3 sequence (DNA): TGTGCCAGCAGTGAAGGGCTACAACTCACTAATGAAAAACTGTTTTTT.

The chain uses TRBV2 and TRBJ1-2; D is ambiguous. Germline assignment: CDR1 SNHLY and CDR2 FYNNEI. The CDR3 contains 13 residues. The germline V and J ends were trimmed by 11 bases and 3 bases, with 16 bases remaining between them. The CDR3 reads CAGRRDGDYGYTF. In nucleotides, the CDR3 is TGTGCCGGACGGAGGGATGGGGACTATGGCTACACCTTC.

The chain combines TRBV6-1 with TRBJ2-3; 9 bases are a match to TRBD1. The CDR3 spans 14 residues. Per the germline V gene, CDR1 is MNHNS and CDR2 is SASEGT. Trimming at V came to 10 bases and at J to 1 base, leaving 6 bases not matched to a gene. The CDR3 bases are TGTGCCACCGGCCGGGACAGGGGCACAGATACGCAGTATTTT. Amino acid sequence: CATGRDRGTDTQYF.

Of note for this clone: The same CDR3 also results from other DNA sequences found in this sample. V usage is TRBV28 and J usage is TRBJ2-7; TRBD1 matches at 7 bases. The germline V gene encodes CDR1 MDHEN and CDR2 SYDVKM. J gave up 0 bases and V 4 bases, and 6 bases lay outside the gene matches. The CDR3 runs 15 residues. The CDR3 here is CASSSSGTDSYEQYF. As DNA, the CDR3 is TGTGCCAGCAGTTCCTCCGGGACAGACTCCTACGAGCAGTACTTC.

This chain links TRBV28 with TRBJ1-1; D is perhaps TRBD1 (5 bases). V lost 8 bases and J 11 bases, leaving 15 bases between the germline ends. CDR3 length: 11 amino acids. The germline V gene has CDR1 MDHEN and CDR2 SYDVKM. The CDR3 loop is CASLDSRRAFF. The DNA of the CDR3 is TGTGCCAGCTTAGACAGCCGGAGGGCTTTCTTT.

V gene TRBV18 combines with J gene TRBJ2-7; the D gene could be TRBD1 or TRBD2 (5 bases each). Germline loops: CDR1 KGHSH, CDR2 LQKENI. The CDR3 sequence is 15 residues long. The V gene lost 2 bases and the J gene lost 3 bases, with 14 bases spanning the gap. The CDR3 spells CASSPAGHRIYEQYF. DNA of the CDR3: TGTGCCAGCTCACCAGCGGGTCACAGGATCTACGAGCAGTACTTC. Filled out from reference TRBV18 and TRBJ2-7, the complete variable domain reads NAGVMQNPRHLVRRRGQEARLRCSPMKGHSHVYWYRQLPEEGLKFMVYLQKENIIDESGMPKERFSAEFPKEGPSILRIQQVVRGDSAAYFCASSPAGHRIYEQYFGPGTRLTVT.

The chain is built from TRBV28 and TRBJ1-6, with TRBD1 as a possible D gene (5 bases). Trimming took 8 bases from V and 8 from J, leaving 19 bases between them. The CDR3 totals 15 residues. Per the germline V gene, CDR1 is MDHEN and CDR2 is SYDVKM. CDR3 nucleotide sequence: TGTGCCAGCGGGGCCCCGGGAGGGTCGGATTCACCCCTCCACTTT. It codes for CASGAPGGSDSPLHF.

V and J are TRBV6-5 and TRBJ2-5; either TRBD1 or TRBD2 may supply D (6 bases each). Germline CDR1 MNHEY, CDR2 SVGAGI. CDR3 length: 15 residues. The ends were cut back, 2 bases at V and 5 bases at J, with 15 bases in the middle. The CDR3 is CASSYGGGAYETQYF. The CDR3 bases are TGTGCCAGCAGTTACGGGGGCGGGGCCTACGAGACCCAGTACTTC.

This clone was counted once. At the DNA level, this CDR3 is encoded by other sequences in the same sample as well. This chain connects TRBV15 to TRBJ2-7, with 7 bases lining up with TRBD1. This CDR3 is built from 13 residues. Per the germline V gene, CDR1 is LNHNV and CDR2 is YYDKDF (reference sequence). V shed 3 bases, J shed 3 bases, and the junction held 2 bases outside the gene matches. CDR3 residues: CATSRRDSYEQYF. The DNA for the CDR3 is TGTGCCACCAGCAGGAGGGACAGCTACGAGCAGTACTTC. Full variable domain (missing parts from reference TRBV15 and TRBJ2-7): DAMVIQNPRYQVTQFGKPVTLSCSQTLNHNVMYWYQQKSSQAPKLLFHYYDKDFNNEADTPDNFQSRRPNTSFCFLDIRSPGLGDTAMYLCATSRRDSYEQYFGPGTRLTVT.